This T cell receptor (beta chain) is from a study of blood T cells in healthy people across ages (dated by TCRdb to 2014 to 2015). In terms of the full investigation: Template switching captured roughly one uniquely barcoded TCR beta cDNA molecule per two T cells in model experiments. The donors were divided into four age groups: young (average about 15 years), middle-aged (about 40), aged (about 61) and long-lived (roughly 82). Using the same blood draw, the study looked at two additional independent replicas of 1 million unique cDNA reads for two donors, one aged 18 to 30 and the other aged 80 or older. Age-related changes in TCR beta repertoire diversity were measured in the study by deep sequencing normalized with unique cDNA molecular identifiers. To avoid experimental bias, donors of different ages were spread randomly across the sequencing lanes.

Taken from the germline V gene (reference sequence), the CDR1 and CDR2 loops are DFQATT and SNEGSKA. Relative to germline, V is missing 0 bases and J is missing 4 bases, with 8 bases of the junction outside any gene match. The CDR3 contains 15 residues, cysteine and phenylalanine counted. Just the 45-base CDR3 DNA is kept, in frame starting at base 1. The paper as a whole reports these results and caveats: Estimates of total diversity from one million sequenced T cells were regarded as lower bounds and underestimates. Because profiling used bulk unsorted PBMCs, naive and antigen-experienced compartments could not be compared conclusively. Compared with the aged group, the long-lived group had more naive CD4+ T cells, fewer expanded clones and increased TCR diversity, a pattern suggesting age selection. Donor CMV infection status was unknown, potentially confounding age-related changes in expanded clonotypes. Observed TCR beta diversity per million T cells fell roughly linearly with age, and a significant reduction was already apparent by age approximately 41. There was a strong correlation between observed TCR beta diversity and the percentage of naive T cells measured by flow cytometry.

The donors were about 40 Caucasian individuals from Russia, aged roughly 6 to 95 years, who were systemically healthy. Ten milliliters of peripheral blood were drawn from each donor into EDTA-treated Vacutainer tubes. Ficoll-Paque density-gradient centrifugation was used to isolate PBMCs, with at least 6 million per sample. Total RNA, at least 6 micrograms per sample, was extracted from PBMCs with Trizol reagent. For every donor, an aliquot of PBMCs went through flow cytometry to measure the percentages of naive CD45RAhigh/CD27high T cells. This clonotype came up once. The clone's antigen remains unknown. Base qualities are missing; no much larger clone stands one base away. The method was 5' RACE. The data were produced on an Illumina HiSeq 2500. The second PCR ran for about 6 to 11 cycles and used a J-beta primer mix along with a sample-barcoded 5' primer. A unique molecular identifier was introduced onto each TCR beta cDNA molecule by a template-switch 5' adaptor carrying 12 random nucleotides. Each sample yielded at least 2.5 million CDR3-containing paired-end reads. First-strand cDNA was synthesized from all RNA with the Mint cDNA synthesis kit, primed by a TRBC-specific oligonucleotide. Following uracil-DNA glycosylase treatment, all cDNA underwent a first 18-cycle PCR with the universal primers M1SS and BC2_uni_R. The original methods were these. For normalization, 1 million high-quality reads, each with a distinct molecular identifier, were randomly selected from each sample. Instead of being binned into consensus sequences, reads that shared molecular identifiers were thrown out. MiTCR, run with a Q25 quality threshold and the strictest error-elimination algorithm, handled CDR3 identification, clonotype clustering and error correction. Lower-bound total TCR beta diversity was estimated with a nonparametric unseen species model using Euler transformation. TCRdb redid the processing of the public reads, applying fastp at Q25 and MiXCR, and retained in-frame beta chains. Here each entry gathers all rows of one CDR3 protein and keeps the most common genes and DNA. TCRdb's processing, not the study's, gives the V and J calls here. Here the sample has 850,000 to 1,100,000 distinct CDR3 sequences; 35% to 40% occur a single time. The top ten clones comprise around 12% of the sample.

This sequence originates from a man aged 18 to 35 in good health. Input material: blood. The rearranged chain carries TRBV20-1 and TRBJ1-2, and 7 junction bases match TRBD1. Read as DNA, the sequence is TGCAGTGCTAGAGATCCCACAGGGGAGGTCTATGGCTACACCTTC. Translation gives CSARDPTGEVYGYTF.